This passage covers 12 T cell receptor beta chains from one sample sequenced in a study of neurological immune-mediated disorders. TCRdb used MiXCR to reprocess the 5' RACE reads, holding one entry per CDR3 protein. The table lists approximately 20,000 distinct CDR3 sequences, approximately 26% of them singletons. What was sequenced was PBMCs. These receptors originate from a man aged 45 to 65 with HTLV-1-associated myelopathy (HAM/TSP).

This chain connects TRBV20-1 to TRBJ2-1; 10 nucleotides agree with TRBD2. The CDR3 is 15 residues long. Germline CDR1 is DFQATT and CDR2 is SNEGSKA (reference sequence). V lost 3 bases, J lost 9 bases, and 11 bases stayed unmatched. The CDR3 DNA reads as TGCAGTGCTAGCGGAGCGGGGGGGCTGAAAGTTGAGCAGTTCTTC. Translated: CSASGAGGLKVEQFF.

The gene calls are TRBV5-1 and TRBJ2-2; the D gene is possibly TRBD1 (5 bases). This CDR3 has 15 residues. Germline-derived CDR1 and CDR2 are SGHRS and YFSETQ. V was clipped by 0 bases and J by 1 base, with 7 bases between them. CDR3 protein: CASSLGQRNTGELFF. The CDR3 DNA sequence: TGCGCCAGCAGCTTGGGACAGAGGAACACCGGGGAGCTGTTTTTT.

This clonotype was recorded many times. This chain links TRBV27 with TRBJ1-6; no definite D call. V shed 7 bases and J shed 9 bases, with 19 bases lying between them. The CDR3 totals 15 residues. CDR1 is MNHEY and CDR2 is SMNVEV in the germline V gene (reference sequence). The CDR3 loop reads CASIQAGFGSSPLHF. The CDR3 nucleotides read TGTGCCAGCATCCAGGCCGGTTTTGGGAGTTCACCCCTCCACTTT.

In its sample, this clonotype ranks as medium-sized (0.01 to 0.1%). This sequence joins TRBV7-2 and TRBJ2-1; D uncertain. V lost 4 bases and J 13 bases, leaving 14 bases between the germline ends. Germline V gene data show CDR1 as SGHTA and CDR2 as FQGNSA. The CDR3 consists of 12 residues. The CDR3 loop reads CASSSLGLSQFF. Here the CDR3 DNA reads TGTGCCAGCAGCTCCCTAGGGCTTAGTCAGTTCTTC.

This clonotype was recorded at least ten times. J is TRBJ1-4 and V is TRBV6-6; D is undetermined. V dropped 6 bases and J dropped 7 bases, with 9 bases sitting between them. The CDR3 has 12 amino acids. The germline V gene has CDR1 MNHNY and CDR2 SVGAGI (reference sequence). The CDR3 DNA sequence: TGTGCCAGCAGCGCCGCCGTTGAAAAACTGTTTTTT. Encoded protein: CASSAAVEKLFF.

This clonotype was recorded a few times. This chain uses TRBV5-1 with TRBJ1-2; 8 bases agree with TRBD1. Germline-derived CDR1 and CDR2 are SGHRS and YFSETQ. Trimming at V came to 5 bases and at J to 6 bases, leaving 6 bases not matched to a gene. The CDR3 is made up of 13 amino acids. The CDR3 bases are TGCGCCAGCAGGTCGACAGGGGTGGATGGCTACACCTTC. It codes for CASRSTGVDGYTF.

This clonotype was recorded at least ten times. The chain combines TRBV7-2 with TRBJ1-2, with 7 bases matching TRBD1. The V gene's germline CDR1 is SGHTA and CDR2 FQGNSA. The CDR3 consists of 15 residues. V shed 5 bases and J 4 bases; nucleotides not matched to a gene: 10. As DNA, the CDR3 is TGTGCCAGCAGCGCCGGGAGGACAGGAGGCTATGGCTACACCTTC. It is translated as CASSAGRTGGYGYTF.

This clonotype has a count of ten or more. Germline and junction disagree at one end, which may indicate a read error. The V call is TRBV2, the J call TRBJ1-2; possible D gene TRBD1, 5 bases. This CDR3 has 13 amino acids. Germline V gene data show CDR1 as SNHLY and CDR2 as FYNNEI. The CDR3: CASSPTPQVAVPF. The CDR3 bases are TGTGCCAGCAGTCCAACACCACAGGTCGCGGTCCCCTTC. Combining the CDR3 with reference TRBV2 and TRBJ1-2 gives the whole variable domain EPEVTQTPSHQVTQMGQEVILRCVPISNHLYFYWYRQILGQKVEFLVSFYNNEISEKSEIFDDQFSVERPDGSNFTLKIRSTKLEDSAMYFCASSPTPQVAVPFGSGTRLTVV.

This sequence joins TRBV12-3 or TRBV12-4 and TRBJ1-1, with 7 nucleotides matching TRBD1. V lost 5 bases, J lost 1 base, and 4 bases stayed unmatched. The CDR3 has 14 residues. The CDR3, as DNA: TGTGCCAGCAGTCAGACAGGGCGGAACACTGAAGCTTTCTTT. Its protein product is CASSQTGRNTEAFF.

This clonotype was recorded a few times. The CDR3 sequence: CASSQALMNTEAFF. Here the CDR3 DNA reads TGCGCCAGCAGCCAAGCACTGATGAACACTGAAGCTTTCTTT. The chain links TRBV5-1 to TRBJ1-1; D call uncertain. The CDR3 sequence is 14 residues long. The ends were cut back, 4 bases at V and 0 bases at J, with 10 bases in the middle. Germline V gene sequence: CDR1 SGHRS, CDR2 YFSETQ. The whole variable domain, filled in from reference TRBV5-1 and TRBJ1-1, reads KAGVTQTPRYLIKTRGQQVTLSCSPISGHRSVSWYQQTPGQGLQFLFEYFSETQRNKGNFPGRFSGRQFSNSRSEMNVSTLELGDSALYLCASSQALMNTEAFFGQGTRLTVV.

The table lists this clonotype with a few counts. The chain combines TRBV19 with TRBJ2-3, with 9 bases aligning to TRBD1. The CDR3 sequence is 13 residues long. Germline V gives CDR1 LNHDA, CDR2 SQIVND (reference sequence). The DNA for the CDR3 is TGTGCTTCTAGGGACAGGGCCACAGATACGCAGTATTTT. Translated: CASRDRATDTQYF.

V usage is TRBV7-9 and J usage is TRBJ1-1; possible D gene TRBD1, 5 bases. The CDR3 spans 15 residues. Germline lookup yields CDR1 SEHNR and CDR2 FQNEAQ (reference sequence). V lost 1 base, J lost 6 bases, and 15 bases lay in between. The CDR3 DNA reads TGTGCCAGCAGCTTAGAATCAGGGCCGGGAGCTGAAGCTTTCTTT. Its translation: CASSLESGPGAEAFF.